What follows describes a single TCR beta chain. The germline V and J ends were trimmed by 3 bases and 3 bases, with 10 bases remaining between them. Per germline, CDR1 SGHRS and CDR2 YFSETQ. This CDR3 has 14 amino acids. The sample comes from a study of blood T cell repertoires in COVID-19. Sequencing was performed with immunoSEQ multiplex PCR; in TCRdb, only in-frame clones are kept and a portion is missing. The profile shows 15,000 to 20,000 clones, roughly 89% of them singletons. The rearrangement links TRBV5-1 to TRBJ2-1; possible D gene TRBD1, 6 bases. The source material was peripheral blood. This TCR was recovered from a man in his 60s with active COVID-19. For the CDR3, the DNA is TGCGCCAGCAGCTCTGGACAGCGCTACAATGAGCAGTTCTTC. This encodes CASSSGQRYNEQFF.